This entry lists 23 T cell receptor beta chains sequenced from one sample in a study of T cell changes during pregnancy in multiple sclerosis. The data were produced by immunoSEQ multiplex PCR, yet TCRdb's version contains in-frame clones alone and is incomplete. The table includes 74,000 or so clones, approximately 92% detected once. The material sequenced was CD4+ T cells from peripheral blood mononuclear cells, taken before pregnancy. The receptors stem from a female donor with multiple sclerosis, enrolled in a pregnancy study.

V is TRBV6-1 and J is TRBJ1-2; D ambiguous. V lost 2 bases, J lost 8 bases, and 6 bases lay in between. The CDR3 is made up of 11 amino acids. Germline CDR1 and CDR2: MNHNS and SASEGT. CDR3 bases: TGTGCCAGCAGTGAAAATTTAGGCTACACCTTC. It yields the protein CASSENLGYTF.

DNA of the CDR3: TGTGCCAGCAGGCTGGGAGAAAACGGAAACACCATATATTTT. The encoded protein is CASRLGENGNTIYF. The chain recombines TRBV6-1 with TRBJ1-3; no firm D call. This CDR3 has 14 residues. CDR1 is MNHNS and CDR2 is SASEGT in the germline V gene. Trimming took off 6 bases at V and 4 bases at J, with 13 bases between the two ends.

V is TRBV6-1 and J is TRBJ1-1; a weak D match, TRBD1 (5 bases). The CDR3 runs 15 residues. V was cut by 1 base and J by 10 bases, with 19 bases left in between. Germline CDR1 reads MNHNS; CDR2 reads SASEGT. The CDR3 bases are TGTGCCAGCAGTGAAGGACTGTGGGGGGTAATATCAGCTTTCTTT. Its translation: CASSEGLWGVISAFF.

This chain links TRBV28 with TRBJ2-1; weak D call: TRBD1 (5 bases). With 4 bases removed from V and 2 bases from J, the gap between germline ends came to 15 bases. The CDR3 is 16 residues long. Germline CDR1 reads MDHEN; CDR2 reads SYDVKM. The CDR3 loop is CASSSRQQSTYNEQFF. The CDR3 nucleotides read TGTGCCAGCAGTTCCCGACAGCAAAGCACCTACAATGAGCAGTTCTTC.

The chain uses TRBV5-5 and TRBJ1-3; no clear D gene. The CDR3 consists of 15 residues. Trimming took 3 bases from V and 4 from J, leaving 14 bases between them. The V gene's germline CDR1 is SGHKS and CDR2 YYEKEE (reference sequence). Here the CDR3 DNA reads TGTGCCAGCAGCTCATCATACCCGGGGGGAAACACCATATATTTT. This codes for CASSSSYPGGNTIYF. Full variable domain (rest looked up from reference TRBV5-5 and TRBJ1-3): DAGVTQSPTHLIKTRGQQVTLRCSPISGHKSVSWYQQVLGQGPQFIFQYYEKEERGRGNFPDRFSARQFPNYSSELNVNALLLGDSALYLCASSSSYPGGNTIYFGEGSWLTVV.

The chain couples TRBV2 to TRBJ2-2; D is ambiguous. CDR3 length: 13 residues. CDR1 and CDR2 from the germline V gene are SNHLY and FYNNEI. The V and J ends lost 2 bases and 6 bases respectively, with 7 bases between them. The CDR3 loop is CASSETVPGELFF. As DNA, the CDR3 is TGTGCCAGCAGTGAAACGGTTCCCGGGGAGCTGTTTTTT.

The rearrangement uses TRBV5-4 and TRBJ2-5; 11 positions agree with TRBD2. V lost 3 bases, J lost 7 bases, and 8 bases stayed unmatched. The CDR3 is 15 amino acids. Germline V gene data show CDR1 as SGHNT and CDR2 as YYREEE (reference sequence). The CDR3 DNA reads as TGTGCCAGCAGCTGGGGACTAGCGGAGGTTGGGACCCAGTACTTC. It specifies CASSWGLAEVGTQYF. The full variable domain, completed using reference TRBV5-4 and TRBJ2-5, is ETGVTQSPTHLIKTRGQQVTLRCSSQSGHNTVSWYQQALGQGPQFIFQYYREEENGRGNFPPRFSGLQFPNYSSELNVNALELDDSALYLCASSWGLAEVGTQYFGPGTRLLVL.

For the CDR3, the DNA is TGCGCCAGCAGCCCCCGGACAGTCTACAATGAGCAGTTCTTC. Protein sequence: CASSPRTVYNEQFF. This chain connects TRBV5-1 to TRBJ2-1; TRBD1 might be the D (6 bases). V was trimmed by 4 bases and J by 3 bases, leaving 11 bases between them. There are 14 residues in the CDR3. CDR1 and CDR2 (germline): SGHRS, YFSETQ.

The chain employs TRBV19 and TRBJ2-5; D unresolved. Germline V gene lookup returns CDR1 LNHDA and CDR2 SQIVND (reference sequence). Trimming cost V 5 bases and J 4 bases, with 5 bases left between them. There are 11 residues in the CDR3. The CDR3 spells CASSLGETQYF. In DNA form, the CDR3 reads TGTGCCAGTAGTCTCGGAGAGACCCAGTACTTC.

This clone was found once. This chain joins TRBV6-6 and TRBJ2-5, with D perhaps TRBD1 (6 bases). V was shortened by 2 bases and J by 10 bases, with 17 bases between the two germline ends. In germline, CDR1 is MNHNY, CDR2 SVGAGI (reference sequence). This CDR3 spans 14 amino acids. CDR3 nucleotide sequence: TGTGCCAGCAGTTACGGAACAGGGCAGGGTGGCCAGTACTTC. Its translation is CASSYGTGQGGQYF.

The chain employs TRBV9 and TRBJ2-2, with unresolved D. This CDR3 region has 15 residues. Germline values: CDR1 SGDLS, CDR2 YYNGEE. V lost 0 bases, J lost 3 bases, and 9 bases lay in between. The DNA for the CDR3 is TGTGCCAGCAGCGTAGCAGGTGTCGACACCGGGGAGCTGTTTTTT. It specifies CASSVAGVDTGELFF.

The J gene is TRBJ2-7, the V gene TRBV27, with 12 positions matching TRBD2. CDR3 length: 15 residues. Per the germline V gene, CDR1 is MNHEY and CDR2 is SMNVEV (reference sequence). Losses at the gene ends were 5 bases for V and 0 bases for J; bases not matched to a gene: 2. CDR3 in DNA: TGTGCCAGCAGTGGACTAGCGGGACGCTCCTACGAGCAGTACTTC. Encoded protein: CASSGLAGRSYEQYF.

The chain joins TRBV7-2 to TRBJ1-2, with D possibly being TRBD1 (6 bases). Trimming took off 5 bases at V and 0 bases at J, with 10 bases between the two ends. Germline CDR1 SGHTA, CDR2 FQGNSA. The CDR3 sequence is 14 residues long. The CDR3 nucleotides read TGTGCCAGCAGCCCGCAGGGGCCTAACTATGGCTACACCTTC. Its translation: CASSPQGPNYGYTF.

The chain combines TRBV5-4 with TRBJ2-5; D is undetermined. Germline CDR1 and CDR2: SGHNT and YYREEE (reference sequence). The CDR3 consists of 13 residues. Trimming cost V 7 bases and J 4 bases, with 14 bases left between them. The CDR3 DNA is TGTGCCAGCTCCATGGCGGTCGGAGAGACCCAGTACTTC. Its protein is CASSMAVGETQYF.

This chain joins TRBV28 and TRBJ2-3, with D possibly TRBD1 on 5 matching bases. Germline-derived CDR1 and CDR2 are MDHEN and SYDVKM. The V gene lost 11 bases and the J gene lost 2 bases, with 11 bases spanning the gap. This CDR3 has 12 amino acids. CDR3 sequence: CAGRGYTDTQYF. The DNA of the CDR3 is TGTGCCGGAAGGGGTTACACAGATACGCAGTATTTT.

This sequence joins TRBV19 and TRBJ1-2, with 7 bases aligning to TRBD1. V gave up 6 bases and J gave up 4 bases; unmatched junction bases: 5. The CDR3 loop spans 13 amino acids. Germline V gene sequence: CDR1 LNHDA, CDR2 SQIVND (reference sequence). This CDR3 is CASRMTGTYGYTF. CDR3 coding DNA: TGTGCCAGTAGGATGACAGGGACCTATGGCTACACCTTC.

V and J are TRBV10-3 and TRBJ2-2, with a weak D call TRBD1 (5 bases). V dropped 8 bases and J dropped 2 bases, with 9 bases sitting between them. The CDR3 runs to 13 residues. Germline V lookup: CDR1 ENHRY, CDR2 SYGVKD. CDR3 region: CAIGAENTGELFF. The CDR3 coding sequence is TGTGCCATCGGGGCAGAAAACACCGGGGAGCTGTTTTTT.

The chain has TRBV18 and TRBJ2-3; D call uncertain. V was trimmed by 2 bases and J by 2 bases, leaving 11 bases between them. This CDR3 is 15 amino acids long. CDR1 and CDR2 from the germline V gene are KGHSH and LQKENI. The CDR3 spells CASSPGSFLTDTQYF. DNA for the CDR3: TGTGCCAGCTCACCAGGCAGTTTCCTCACAGATACGCAGTATTTT.

This chain connects TRBV18 to TRBJ2-3; 7 nucleotides line up with TRBD1. The trim removed 6 bases at V and 1 base at J, leaving 7 bases unmatched. Germline CDR1 KGHSH, CDR2 LQKENI. The CDR3 totals 15 residues. Here the CDR3 DNA reads TGTGCCAGCTCCGAGCGGACAGGACGCACAGATACGCAGTATTTT. Protein: CASSERTGRTDTQYF.

This clone occurred once. The chain employs TRBV18 and TRBJ1-1; 7 bases fit TRBD1. Germline loops: CDR1 KGHSH, CDR2 LQKENI. Trimming cost V 6 bases and J 4 bases; bases outside gene matches: 5. The length of the CDR3 is 13 residues. The CDR3 DNA reads as TGTGCCAGCTCTCGCGACAGGGCCACTGAAGCTTTCTTT. Its translation is CASSRDRATEAFF.

This clone came up once. The chain is built from TRBV7-9 and TRBJ1-1, with D possibly matching TRBD1 (6 bases). Trimming stripped 6 bases from V and 1 base from J, with 9 bases between. This CDR3 spans 13 amino acids. The germline V gene encodes CDR1 SEHNR and CDR2 FQNEAQ (reference sequence). CDR3 loop: CASRLTGNTEAFF. The DNA of the CDR3 is TGTGCCAGCAGGCTGACAGGGAACACTGAAGCTTTCTTT.

The chain combines TRBV2 with TRBJ1-1; no reliable D call. The CDR3 loop spans 14 amino acids. The V gene's germline CDR1 is SNHLY and CDR2 FYNNEI. Trimming pared 4 bases from V and 0 bases from J, leaving 9 bases between. CDR3: CASSVGRLNTEAFF. The CDR3 DNA follows: TGTGCCAGCAGTGTGGGCAGACTGAACACTGAAGCTTTCTTT.

V usage is TRBV27 and J usage is TRBJ1-5, with D possibly matching TRBD1 (6 bases). V lost 5 bases and J lost 3, with 11 bases in between. The CDR3 contains 14 residues. Germline-derived CDR1 and CDR2 are MNHEY and SMNVEV (reference sequence). This chain's CDR3 is CASSLQGLNQPQHF. DNA of the CDR3: TGTGCCAGCAGTCTACAGGGTCTCAATCAGCCCCAGCATTTT.